Below, one TCR beta chain is given with its context. Profiling relied on immunoSEQ multiplex PCR, and the TCRdb table lists in-frame clones only, not all of them. The data hold tens of thousands of clones, with approximately 89% observed a single time. These data come from a study of OX40 agonist ivuxolimab in advanced cancers. The CDR3 length is 16 residues. The V gene's germline CDR1 is LGHNA and CDR2 YSLEER. Trimming at V came to 4 bases and at J to 4 bases, leaving 9 bases not matched to a gene. This receptor was taken from an adult with an advanced solid tumor such as melanoma, head and neck, liver or kidney cancer. The rearrangement links TRBV4-3 to TRBJ2-1, with 8 bases matching TRBD2. The sequencing here drew on CD4+ or CD8+ T cells sorted from blood, taken in a trial of the OX40 agonist ivuxolimab. The CDR3 DNA is TGCGCCAGCAGCCCCCAGGCGGGGGGCCCTTACAATGAGCAGTTCTTC. Its protein is CASSPQAGGPYNEQFF.